The 19 T cell receptor beta chains reported below all come from one sample, sequenced in a study of blood T cell repertoires in COVID-19. Sequencing was performed with immunoSEQ multiplex PCR; in TCRdb, only in-frame clones are kept and a portion is missing. The repertoire holds some 220,000 clones, with roughly 84% as singletons. Input material: peripheral blood. These receptors came from a man in his fifties or sixties with active or convalescent COVID-19.

V usage is TRBV24-1 and J usage is TRBJ2-1; D may be TRBD1 (5 bases). With 5 bases removed from V and 7 bases from J, the gap between germline ends came to 20 bases. CDR1 and CDR2 from the germline V gene are KGHDR and SFDVKD. The length of the CDR3 is 16 residues. Here the CDR3 DNA reads TGTGCCACCAGTGCCGGAGACAGCCTTTCTGGGAATGAGCAGTTCTTC. Translating it yields CATSAGDSLSGNEQFF.

V usage is TRBV7-2 and J usage is TRBJ1-2, with 12 bases lining up with TRBD1. Unmatched junction bases numbered 12, after V lost 5 bases and J lost 8 bases. The CDR3 runs to 16 residues. From germline, CDR1 is SGHTA and CDR2 FQGNSA. This chain's CDR3 is CASSTSGTGGGTGYTF. DNA of the CDR3: TGTGCCAGCAGCACTTCCGGGACAGGGGGCGGCACGGGCTACACCTTC. Together with reference TRBV7-2 and TRBJ1-2, the CDR3 gives the full variable domain: GAGVSQSPSNKVTEKGKDVELRCDPISGHTALYWYRQSLGQGLEFLIYFQGNSAPDKSGLPSDRFSAERTGGSVSTLTIQRTQQEDSAVYLCASSTSGTGGGTGYTFGSGTRLTVV.

About this clone itself: Other nucleotide sequences in the sample specify the same CDR3. V usage is TRBV6-5 and J usage is TRBJ2-7; 7 nucleotides agree with TRBD1. The CDR3 is 13 residues long. V gave up 0 bases and J gave up 4 bases; unmatched junction bases: 0. The V gene's germline CDR1 is MNHEY and CDR2 SVGAGI. The CDR3 region is CASSYSTGYEQYF. The CDR3 nucleotides read TGTGCCAGCAGTTACTCGACAGGGTACGAGCAGTACTTC.

This chain connects TRBV5-1 to TRBJ2-2, with D unclear. Trimming took 1 base from V and 1 from J, leaving 5 bases between them. Germline assignment: CDR1 SGHRS and CDR2 YFSETQ. This CDR3 has 14 residues. The CDR3 sequence: CASSLSRNTGELFF. The CDR3 nucleotides are TGCGCCAGCAGCTTGTCCAGGAACACCGGGGAGCTGTTTTTT.

The CDR3 loop is CASSQTGVSTDTQYF. In DNA form, the CDR3 reads TGTGCCAGCAGCCAAACAGGGGTCAGCACAGATACGCAGTATTTT. The rearrangement links TRBV3-1 (or the pseudogene TRBV3-2) to TRBJ2-3, with TRBD1 identical over 7 bases. The CDR3 extends over 15 amino acids. CDR1 is LGHDT and CDR2 is YNNKEL in the germline V gene (reference sequence). The trim removed 2 bases at V and 0 bases at J, leaving 2 bases unmatched.

The V gene is TRBV27, the J gene TRBJ2-1; weak D call: TRBD2 (6 bases). Between the trimmed V and J ends, which lost 0 bases and 3 bases, there was a span of 9 bases. The CDR3 loop spans 15 amino acids. CDR1 is MNHEY and CDR2 is SMNVEV in the germline V gene (reference sequence). The CDR3 here is CASSLSIGGYNEQFF. In DNA form, the CDR3 reads TGTGCCAGCAGTTTATCGATCGGGGGCTACAATGAGCAGTTCTTC.

The chain joins TRBV4-3 to TRBJ1-3; TRBD1 aligns across 10 bases. The V gene end was trimmed by 0 bases and the J gene end by 3 bases; junction bases not matched to a gene: 5. CDR1 is LGHNA, CDR2 YSLEER, per germline. There are 17 residues in the CDR3. The CDR3 sequence is CASSQDGDRGYGNTIYF. The CDR3 coding sequence is TGCGCCAGCAGCCAAGATGGGGACAGGGGTTATGGAAACACCATATATTTT.

The chain links TRBV19 to TRBJ2-3, with 8 nucleotides matching TRBD2. Germline lookup yields CDR1 LNHDA and CDR2 SQIVND (reference sequence). Trimming cost V 6 bases and J 1 base; bases outside gene matches: 9. The CDR3 has 16 amino acids. In nucleotides, the CDR3 is TGTGCCAGTAGCACACTAGCGGTCCTTCGCACAGATACGCAGTATTTT. This translates into CASSTLAVLRTDTQYF. Based on the CDR3 plus reference TRBV19 and TRBJ2-3, the full variable domain is DGGITQSPKYLFRKEGQNVTLSCEQNLNHDAMYWYRQDPGQGLRLIYYSQIVNDFQKGDIAEGYSVSREKKESFPLTVTSAQKNPTAFYLCASSTLAVLRTDTQYFGPGTRLTVL.

The chain is built from TRBV7-8 and TRBJ2-2; TRBD2 matches at 14 bases. The germline CDR1 and CDR2 sequences are SGHVS and FQNEAQ. The length of the CDR3 is 16 residues. The trim removed 5 bases at V and 5 bases at J, leaving 4 bases unmatched. CDR3 loop: CASSRGTSGSTGELFF. CDR3 in DNA: TGTGCCAGCAGCCGAGGGACTAGCGGGAGTACCGGGGAGCTGTTTTTT.

The genes are TRBV19 and TRBJ2-1; possibly TRBD2 for D (6 bases). The CDR3 is 17 residues long. V dropped 4 bases and J dropped 0 bases, with 16 bases sitting between them. Germline assignment: CDR1 LNHDA and CDR2 SQIVND (reference sequence). CDR3 coding DNA: TGTGCCAGTAGTAGTTTCTCGGCGGGGAGCTCCTACAATGAGCAGTTCTTC. Its translation: CASSSFSAGSSYNEQFF.

This chain uses TRBV6-1 with TRBJ1-1, with 9 nucleotides matching TRBD1. The CDR3 covers 15 residues. The junction had 15 bases not matched to a gene; V was cut back by 11 bases and J by 5 bases. CDR1 is MNHNS and CDR2 is SASEGT in the germline V gene. The CDR3 is CASHYGPGQGTEAFF. CDR3 DNA sequence: TGTGCCTCCCACTACGGGCCGGGACAGGGAACTGAAGCTTTCTTT.

V gene TRBV6-5 combines with J gene TRBJ2-7; D unclear. The length of the CDR3 is 14 residues. Trimming removed 1 base at V and 3 bases at J, with 10 bases between. The V gene's germline CDR1 is MNHEY and CDR2 SVGAGI. CDR3 DNA: TGTGCCAGCAGTTACTTGGAGCCCGGCTACGAGCAGTACGTC. It specifies CASSYLEPGYEQYV.

The V call is TRBV3-1 (or the pseudogene TRBV3-2), the J call TRBJ2-3, with 10 bases fitting TRBD1. V shed 4 bases, J shed 5 bases, and the junction held 6 bases outside the gene matches. The CDR3 is 15 amino acids. Germline CDR1 and CDR2: LGHDT and YNNKEL (reference sequence). CDR3 DNA sequence: TGTGCCAGCAGCCTAGGGACAGGGGCGGGAGATACGCAGTATTTT. Translated: CASSLGTGAGDTQYF.

V gene TRBV5-6 combines with J gene TRBJ2-1; D might be TRBD2 (6 bases). The CDR3 is made up of 16 amino acids. The germline V and J ends were trimmed by 2 bases and 0 bases, with 12 bases remaining between them. The germline gives CDR1 SGHDT, CDR2 YYEEEE. CDR3 sequence: CASSFLGRHSYNEQFF. The CDR3, as DNA: TGTGCCAGCAGCTTCTTGGGGAGGCACTCCTACAATGAGCAGTTCTTC.

This clone was found a few times. This chain joins TRBV24-1 and TRBJ1-5; the D gene is possibly TRBD1 (6 bases). Germline CDR1 and CDR2: KGHDR and SFDVKD. The CDR3 contains 16 residues. The V and J ends lost 4 bases and 7 bases respectively, with 19 bases between them. This CDR3 reads CATSDPKAGDGQPQHF. CDR3 in DNA: TGTGCCACCAGTGACCCCAAGGCAGGGGACGGCCAGCCCCAGCATTTT.

The rearrangement uses TRBV11-2 and TRBJ2-7; a possible D gene is TRBD1 (5 bases). The V gene lost 5 bases and the J gene lost 7 bases, with 18 bases spanning the gap. Germline V gene lookup returns CDR1 SGHAT and CDR2 FQNNGV. The CDR3 has 14 residues. The CDR3 nucleotides read TGTGCCAGCAGCCCCCTAGAGGACATTGGAGAGCAGTACTTC. Translated, it gives CASSPLEDIGEQYF.

The gene calls are TRBV9 and TRBJ2-3; 15 positions agree with TRBD2. The germline CDR1 and CDR2 sequences are SGDLS and YYNGEE. J gave up 6 bases and V 0 bases, and 5 bases lay outside the gene matches. The CDR3 extends over 17 amino acids. The CDR3 DNA reads TGTGCCAGCAGCGTAGGGGCGGGACTAGCGGGGGGTGATACGCAGTATTTT. Translated, it gives CASSVGAGLAGGDTQYF.

The table lists this clone with a few counts. The chain recombines TRBV6-2 or TRBV6-3 with TRBJ2-1; perhaps TRBD2 as D (5 bases). The germline gives CDR1 MNHEY, CDR2 SVGEGT. This CDR3 contains 15 residues. V dropped 3 bases and J dropped 8 bases, with 17 bases sitting between them. In DNA, the CDR3 is TGTGCCAGCAGTTATCCGGCTAGCAAAGACGATGAGCAGTTCTTC. Residues: CASSYPASKDDEQFF.

Only a few counts were recorded for this clone. The chain links TRBV7-9 to TRBJ2-3; 7 bases fit TRBD1. CDR1 and CDR2 from the germline V gene are SEHNR and FQNEAQ (reference sequence). Unmatched junction bases numbered 17, after V lost 4 bases and J lost 1 base. CDR3 size: 19 residues. This chain's CDR3 is CASSWDPGQSGIGTDTQYF. The DNA for the CDR3 is TGTGCCAGCAGCTGGGATCCGGGACAGTCGGGGATTGGCACAGATACGCAGTATTTT.